This record concerns one T cell receptor beta chain sequence. Its antigen is as yet unknown. Some clones are missing from TCRdb's copy, which holds only in-frame ones; the method was immunoSEQ multiplex PCR. The table has 250,000 or so clones, about 90% seen once; the top ten hold 0.3% to 0.4%. CDR3 length: 14 residues. Trimming shortened V by 11 bases and J by 6 bases, and 17 bases separated the two germline ends. CDR1 and CDR2 from the germline V gene are SNHLY and FYNNEI. These data originate in a study of cytomegalovirus exposure and HLA in healthy donors. Study overall: The 90 to 150 validation repertoires used the same platform as the 550 to 700 first-cohort repertoires (as reported by a later analysis).

The study's findings and limits: Whilst most TCR sequences proved rare, a subset of public TCRs occurred across many donors. Associated with cytomegalovirus, according to the listing, were 150 to 200 TCR beta chains.

Donors were drawn from the approximately 130-subject validation cohort, separate from the 666-subject first cohort. The V gene is TRBV2, the J gene TRBJ1-6; D unresolved. This TCR was sampled from a woman between 18 and 29 years old in good health and CMV-seronegative. The material sequenced was PBMCs. CDR3 sequence: CASTQEPFNSPLHF. CDR3 DNA sequence: TGTGCCTCCACCCAGGAACCTTTTAATTCACCCCTCCACTTT.